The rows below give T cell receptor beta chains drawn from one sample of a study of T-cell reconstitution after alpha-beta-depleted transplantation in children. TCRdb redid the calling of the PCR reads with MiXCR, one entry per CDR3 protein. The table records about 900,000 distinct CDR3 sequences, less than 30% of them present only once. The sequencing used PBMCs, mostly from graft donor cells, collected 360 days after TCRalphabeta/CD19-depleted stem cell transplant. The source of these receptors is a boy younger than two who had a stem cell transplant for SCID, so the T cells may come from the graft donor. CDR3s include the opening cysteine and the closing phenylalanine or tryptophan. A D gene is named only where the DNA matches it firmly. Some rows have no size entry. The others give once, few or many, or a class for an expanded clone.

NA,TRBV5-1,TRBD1,CASSLRPSPDRGFNEQYF
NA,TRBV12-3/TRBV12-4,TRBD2,CASGAGAFQETQYF
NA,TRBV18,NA,CASSPGRYSYEQYF
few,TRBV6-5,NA,CASSHLYTQYF
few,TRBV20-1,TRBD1,CSARTDRDQPQHF
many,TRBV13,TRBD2,CASSLPGTSGQETQYF
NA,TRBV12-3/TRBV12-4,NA,CASSPHPGQKGSGANVLTF
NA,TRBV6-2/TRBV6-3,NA,CASSYSTLAFETQYF
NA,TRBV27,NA,CASSRQIDTYEQYF
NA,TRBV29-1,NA,CSVEGIGPSYEQYF
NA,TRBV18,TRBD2,CASSPRAGGEETQYF